The 21 T cell receptor beta chains in this list originate from one sample, sequenced in a study of T cells in Graves' hyperthyroidism and ophthalmopathy. Researchers took RNA transcripts and amplified the TCR beta CDR3 regions from them. When the TCR CDR3 underwent first-round RT-PCR, the HTBI primer set was used. TCRdb independently ran MiXCR on the multiplex PCR reads; one entry per CDR3 protein. The sample holds some 340,000 distinct CDR3 sequences; approximately 13% are singletons and the top ten take 34%. The sample taken for sequencing was blood. The receptor source for this set is a woman aged 40-49 years with Graves' ophthalmopathy.

The chain employs TRBV4-2 and TRBJ2-2; unclear D gene. The CDR3 has 14 amino acids. V was cut by 1 base and J by 4 bases, with 7 bases left in between. Per germline, CDR1 LGHNA and CDR2 YNFKEQ. The CDR3: CASSQGLTTGELFF. The CDR3 coding sequence is TGTGCCAGCAGCCAAGGGCTCACCACCGGGGAGCTGTTTTTT.

This clonotype was observed many times. This chain links TRBV6-1 with TRBJ1-2, with D possibly being TRBD1 (6 bases). The CDR3 contains 15 residues. V lost 6 bases to trimming and J lost 4 bases, with 18 bases between them. Germline CDR1 reads MNHNS; CDR2 reads SASEGT. CDR3 DNA: TGTGCCAGCAGCCCATATGCCGACAGGCCCTATGGCTACACCTTC. The encoded protein is CASSPYADRPYGYTF.

The J gene is TRBJ2-5, the V gene TRBV3-1; the match to TRBD2 covers 10 bases. The CDR3 has 15 residues. Germline V gives CDR1 LGHDT, CDR2 YNNKEL (reference sequence). The junction had 8 bases not matched to a gene; V was cut back by 3 bases and J by 7 bases. The CDR3 region is CASSQAGTSDWTQYF. For the CDR3, the DNA is TGTGCCAGCAGCCAGGCCGGGACTAGCGATTGGACCCAGTACTTC.

This clonotype occurred a few times. The chain links TRBV20-1 to TRBJ1-3; 7 bases are shared with TRBD1. CDR3 size: 14 residues. Germline CDR1 DFQATT, CDR2 SNEGSKA (reference sequence). V shed 6 bases, J shed 2 bases, and the junction held 7 bases outside the gene matches. The CDR3 loop is CSANYGQAGNTIYF. The CDR3 DNA is TGCAGTGCCAATTACGGACAGGCTGGAAACACCATATATTTT.

This clonotype has ten or more counts. J is TRBJ2-7 and V is TRBV6-5; tentative D call: TRBD1 (5 bases). Germline V lookup: CDR1 MNHEY, CDR2 SVGAGI. Deletions cut 0 bases from V and 2 bases from J, with 17 bases between. The CDR3 has 17 residues. DNA for the CDR3: TGTGCCAGCAGTTACTCGGGGCAGACCTTAACCCCCTACGAGCAGTACTTC. This translates into CASSYSGQTLTPYEQYF.

This clonotype was counted many times. In nucleotides, the CDR3 is TGTGCCAGCAGTGGGCCCGGGACGGGACAGCCCCAGCATTTT. This gives the protein CASSGPGTGQPQHF. V usage is TRBV6-1 and J usage is TRBJ1-5; the D gene is possibly TRBD1 (5 bases). This CDR3 has 14 amino acids. V shed 4 bases and J shed 7 bases, with 14 bases lying between them. Germline loops: CDR1 MNHNS, CDR2 SASEGT.

This clonotype occurred a few times. The V gene is TRBV6-1, the J gene TRBJ1-5, with D possibly TRBD1 on 5 matching bases. Looked up from germline, CDR1 is MNHNS and CDR2 is SASEGT. Trimming cost V 7 bases and J 0 bases, with 10 bases left between them. The CDR3 is 14 amino acids. For the CDR3, the DNA is TGTGCCAGCATGGGCGGGGGTAGCAATCAGCCCCAGCATTTT. This sequence encodes CASMGGGSNQPQHF.

This clonotype was counted ten times or more. This chain connects TRBV24-1 to TRBJ2-3; TRBD1 matches at 10 bases. The CDR3 totals 15 residues. The germline V gene encodes CDR1 KGHDR and CDR2 SFDVKD. The V and J ends lost 5 bases and 4 bases, in that order; junction bases with no gene match: 5. The CDR3 DNA sequence: TGTGCCACCAGTGCAGGACAGGGGGTAGCAGATACGCAGTATTTT. Protein sequence: CATSAGQGVADTQYF.

This clonotype occurred many times. The gene calls are TRBV6-1 and TRBJ1-4; D possibly corresponds to TRBD1 (6 bases). CDR1 MNHNS and CDR2 SASEGT come from the germline V gene. Trimming removed 8 bases from V and 7 bases from J, with 14 bases in between. The CDR3 totals 13 residues. In nucleotides, the CDR3 is TGTGCCAGCCTCCGGGGGCTGGGTGAAAAACTGTTTTTT. Its translation: CASLRGLGEKLFF.

This clonotype was observed many times. J is TRBJ2-2 and V is TRBV7-9; 12 bases fit TRBD1. V lost 11 bases, J lost 6 bases, and 10 bases stayed unmatched. The CDR3 is 15 residues long. Germline V gene lookup returns CDR1 SEHNR and CDR2 FQNEAQ (reference sequence). Here the CDR3 reads CAALRGQGASGELFF. CDR3 nucleotides: TGTGCCGCTCTCCGGGGACAGGGGGCATCCGGGGAGCTGTTTTTT.

This clonotype was detected ten times or more. The chain couples TRBV2 to TRBJ1-5; TRBD1 matches at 10 bases. J was trimmed by 6 bases and V by 4 bases; bases with no gene match: 6. CDR3 length: 15 residues. Germline V CDR1 and CDR2: SNHLY, FYNNEI. CDR3 in amino acids: CASSAQGQGSQPQHF. The CDR3 DNA follows: TGTGCCAGCAGTGCTCAGGGACAGGGGTCTCAGCCCCAGCATTTT.

This clonotype was observed many times. This chain links TRBV12-3 or TRBV12-4 with TRBJ2-5, with a weak D call TRBD2 (5 bases). This CDR3 comprises 14 residues. Trimming left V 7 bases short and J 2 bases short, with 14 bases between. The CDR3, as DNA: TGTGCCAGCACCCTTCGCGGGTCACAAGAGACCCAGTACTTC. Translated: CASTLRGSQETQYF.

The rearrangement uses TRBV6-1 and TRBJ2-3; D is ambiguous. This CDR3 contains 13 residues. Trimming pared 4 bases from V and 6 bases from J, leaving 11 bases between. Germline lookup yields CDR1 MNHNS and CDR2 SASEGT. Here the CDR3 reads CASSGGPADTQYF. CDR3 sequence (DNA): TGTGCCAGCAGTGGGGGTCCTGCTGATACGCAGTATTTT.

At least ten counts were recorded for this clonotype. This chain uses TRBV27 with TRBJ2-3; TRBD2 matches 12 bases. The CDR3 runs to 19 residues. V lost 6 bases and J lost 1; bases outside the gene matches: 14. CDR1 and CDR2 from the germline V gene are MNHEY and SMNVEV (reference sequence). The CDR3 DNA reads TGTGCCAGCAGCCCCAGACTAGCGGGAGCCCCGGGGGGCACAGATACGCAGTATTTT. As protein: CASSPRLAGAPGGTDTQYF.

This clonotype was counted at least ten times. The chain is built from TRBV7-2 and TRBJ2-3, with D perhaps TRBD2 (5 bases). The ends were cut back, 8 bases at V and 5 bases at J, with 14 bases in the middle. CDR3 length equals 13 residues. Looked up from germline, CDR1 is SGHTA and CDR2 is FQGNSA. The CDR3 nucleotides read TGTGCCAGCGTTCTAGCTAGGGAAGATACGCAGTATTTT. Protein product: CASVLAREDTQYF.

The V and J genes are TRBV7-8 and TRBJ1-5; D perhaps matches TRBD1 (6 bases). The ends were cut back, 5 bases at V and 3 bases at J, with 8 bases in the middle. Germline V gives CDR1 SGHVS, CDR2 FQNEAQ. This CDR3 is built from 13 residues. The CDR3 DNA reads as TGTGCCAGCAGCAGACAGGCCAATCAGCCCCAGCATTTT. Protein product: CASSRQANQPQHF.

The chain uses TRBV6-1 and TRBJ1-4; the D is unclear. Trimming removed 6 bases at V and 2 bases at J, with 10 bases between. Germline V CDR1 and CDR2: MNHNS, SASEGT. CDR3 length: 14 residues. CDR3 residues: CASSSGITNEKLFF. DNA for the CDR3: TGTGCCAGCAGCTCGGGGATCACTAATGAAAAACTGTTTTTT.

This clonotype was seen repeatedly, ten times or more. The genes are TRBV6-5 and TRBJ1-1, with D possibly TRBD1 on 5 matching bases. CDR1 is MNHEY, CDR2 SVGAGI, per germline. Trimming took off 0 bases at V and 3 bases at J, with 8 bases between the two ends. The CDR3 sequence is 14 residues long. This CDR3 is CASSYSIRDTEAFF. The CDR3 bases are TGTGCCAGCAGTTACTCGATCAGGGACACTGAAGCTTTCTTT.

The genes are TRBV20-1 and TRBJ1-2; 7 bases match TRBD1. Per germline, CDR1 DFQATT and CDR2 SNEGSKA (reference sequence). The ends lost 2 bases at V and 2 bases at J; junction bases unmatched: 8. The length of the CDR3 is 15 residues. The CDR3 sequence is CSARTGTAGNYGYTF. CDR3 in DNA: TGCAGTGCTAGAACCGGGACAGCTGGAAACTATGGCTACACCTTC.

This chain uses TRBV28 with TRBJ1-2; 8 nucleotides line up with TRBD1. Germline V CDR1 and CDR2: MDHEN, SYDVKM. The CDR3 spans 14 residues. The V and J ends lost 11 bases and 6 bases, in that order; junction bases with no gene match: 14. CDR3: CAVLDRGGPNGYTF. The CDR3, as DNA: TGTGCCGTTTTAGACAGGGGCGGACCAAATGGCTACACCTTC.

V and J are TRBV5-6 and TRBJ1-1, with D unclear. V was pared by 2 bases and J by 2 bases, with 13 bases between. The germline gives CDR1 SGHDT, CDR2 YYEEEE. The CDR3 has 15 residues. The CDR3 sequence is CASSFLGRTNTEAFF. Written as DNA, the CDR3 is TGTGCCAGCAGCTTTTTAGGGAGAACAAACACTGAAGCTTTCTTT. The variable domain in full, with the rest retrieved from reference TRBV5-6 and TRBJ1-1, is DAGVTQSPTHLIKTRGQQVTLRCSPKSGHDTVSWYQQALGQGPQFIFQYYEEEERQRGNFPDRFSGHQFPNYSSELNVNALLLGDSALYLCASSFLGRTNTEAFFGQGTRLTVV.